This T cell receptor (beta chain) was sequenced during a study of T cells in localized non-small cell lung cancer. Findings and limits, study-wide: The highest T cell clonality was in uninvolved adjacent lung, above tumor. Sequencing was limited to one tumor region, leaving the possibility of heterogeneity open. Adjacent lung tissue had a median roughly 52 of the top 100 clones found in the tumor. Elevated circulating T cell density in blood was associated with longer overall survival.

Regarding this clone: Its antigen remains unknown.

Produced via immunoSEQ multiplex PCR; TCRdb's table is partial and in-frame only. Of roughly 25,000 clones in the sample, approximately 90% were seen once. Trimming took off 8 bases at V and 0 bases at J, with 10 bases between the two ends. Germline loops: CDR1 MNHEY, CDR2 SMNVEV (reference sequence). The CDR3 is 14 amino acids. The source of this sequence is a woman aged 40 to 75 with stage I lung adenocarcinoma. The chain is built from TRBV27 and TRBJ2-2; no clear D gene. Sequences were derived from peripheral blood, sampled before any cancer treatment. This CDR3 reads CASRPYTNTGELFF. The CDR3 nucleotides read TGTGCCAGCCGGCCTTATACGAACACCGGGGAGCTGTTTTTT.